These 29 T cell receptor beta chains originate from one sample sequenced in a study of OX40 agonist ivuxolimab in advanced cancers. Data came from immunoSEQ multiplex PCR; TCRdb stores just in-frame clones and leaves some out. Of 90,000 or so clones listed, nearly 90% are singletons. The material was CD4+ or CD8+ T cells sorted from blood, obtained in a trial of the OX40 agonist ivuxolimab. The receptors derive from an adult with an advanced solid tumor such as melanoma, head and neck, liver or kidney cancer.

The chain combines TRBV27 with TRBJ2-3; 10 bases line up with TRBD2. The CDR3 runs to 21 residues. V lost 1 base, J lost 2 bases, and 18 bases stayed unmatched. Germline CDR1 is MNHEY and CDR2 is SMNVEV (reference sequence). The CDR3 sequence is CASSLFPPRGLAGAFTDTQYF. The DNA for the CDR3 is TGTGCCAGCAGTTTATTCCCCCCCCGTGGGCTAGCGGGAGCATTCACAGATACGCAGTATTTT.

V gene TRBV27 combines with J gene TRBJ1-3; D is unclear. Trimming cost V 5 bases and J 4 bases, with 12 bases left between them. This CDR3 has 14 amino acids. CDR1 and CDR2 from the germline V gene are MNHEY and SMNVEV (reference sequence). CDR3 protein: CASSLRQGGNTIYF. CDR3 nucleotide sequence: TGTGCCAGCAGTCTCCGACAAGGAGGAAACACCATATATTTT.

The chain combines TRBV14 with TRBJ1-1; D gene ambiguous. Deletions cut 5 bases from V and 4 bases from J, with 14 bases between. The CDR3 totals 14 residues. Looked up from germline, CDR1 is SGHDN and CDR2 is FVKESK. CDR3 sequence: CASSRAGGGTEAFF. In DNA form, the CDR3 reads TGTGCCAGCAGCAGAGCGGGAGGAGGCACTGAAGCTTTCTTT.

V usage is TRBV20-1 and J usage is TRBJ2-1; D is uncertain. V was clipped by 5 bases and J by 8 bases, with 10 bases between them. The CDR3 length is 11 residues. Germline lookup yields CDR1 DFQATT and CDR2 SNEGSKA (reference sequence). The CDR3 region is CSAQEAYEQFF. The CDR3 coding sequence is TGCAGTGCTCAAGAGGCCTATGAGCAGTTCTTC.

The rearrangement uses TRBV28 and TRBJ1-5, with 9 positions matching TRBD1. CDR1 is MDHEN and CDR2 is SYDVKM in the germline V gene. Trimming at V came to 6 bases and at J to 7 bases, leaving 10 bases not matched to a gene. The CDR3 spans 15 residues. This CDR3 is CASSPAGTGTQPQHF. The CDR3 DNA sequence: TGTGCCAGCAGCCCGGCCGGGACAGGGACGCAGCCCCAGCATTTT.

This clone was found a few times. The chain links TRBV2 to TRBJ1-6; D call uncertain. The CDR3 extends over 13 amino acids. In germline, CDR1 is SNHLY, CDR2 FYNNEI. In DNA, the CDR3 is TGTGCGAGTGAGAGCTCCTATAATTCACCCCTCCACTTT. Protein: CASESSYNSPLHF.

The chain links TRBV5-1 to TRBJ2-3, with 15 bases fitting TRBD2. Looked up from germline, CDR1 is SGHRS and CDR2 is YFSETQ. CDR3 length: 18 amino acids. J gave up 5 bases and V 4 bases, and 11 bases lay outside the gene matches. CDR3 bases: TGCGCCAGCAGCCTCGGGACTAGCGGGAGGCCTCCCCTAGATACGCAGTATTTT. This translates into CASSLGTSGRPPLDTQYF.

As for this clone: At one end the junction does not follow the germline gene, possibly because of a read error. The genes are TRBV7-7 and TRBJ2-5, with D perhaps being TRBD1 or TRBD2 (5 bases each). CDR3 length: 15 residues. Germline V gene data show CDR1 as SSHAT and CDR2 as FNYEAQ (reference sequence). Here the CDR3 DNA reads TGTGCTAGCAGCCCGGGACGTGCGTGGGAGGAGACCCAGTACTTC. Translation gives CASSPGRAWEETQYF.

This clone appeared a single time. The chain links TRBV9 to TRBJ2-7, with 8 nucleotides matching TRBD1. With V trimmed by 0 bases and J by 4 bases, 6 bases remained unmatched. The V gene's germline CDR1 is SGDLS and CDR2 YYNGEE. The CDR3 loop spans 15 amino acids. The CDR3 nucleotides are TGTGCCAGCAGCGTAGCTCCCGGACAGGGATACGAGCAGTACTTC. This translates into CASSVAPGQGYEQYF.

This clone was detected only once. The chain has TRBV7-3 and TRBJ2-3; D perhaps matches TRBD2 (6 bases). Germline assignment: CDR1 SGHTA and CDR2 FQGTGA. The CDR3 is 14 residues long. Trimming shortened V by 5 bases and J by 4 bases, and 13 bases separated the two germline ends. The DNA of the CDR3 is TGTGCCAGCAGCGCCTCGGGAGTTGCAGATACGCAGTATTTT. Protein sequence: CASSASGVADTQYF. The variable domain in full, completed from reference TRBV7-3 and TRBJ2-3, reads GAGVSQTPSNKVTEKGKYVELRCDPISGHTALYWYRQSLGQGPEFLIYFQGTGAADDSGLPNDRFFAVRPEGSVSTLKIQRTERGDSAVYLCASSASGVADTQYFGPGTRLTVL.

DNA of the CDR3: TGTGCCATCGAGCGGGACCTAGCCAAAAACATTCAGTACTTC. Protein product: CAIERDLAKNIQYF. V and J are TRBV6-5 and TRBJ2-4, with 7 bases identical to TRBD2. The CDR3 is made up of 14 amino acids. The germline V gene has CDR1 MNHEY and CDR2 SVGAGI. The V and J ends lost 10 bases and 0 bases, in that order; junction bases with no gene match: 6.

The chain links TRBV18 to TRBJ1-1; D not resolved. The germline V gene has CDR1 KGHSH and CDR2 LQKENI. The CDR3 covers 12 residues. Deletions cut 3 bases from V and 7 bases from J, with 9 bases between. The CDR3 nucleotides read TGTGCCAGCTCACCTTCAGACCGTGAAGCTTTCTTT. This codes for CASSPSDREAFF. Full variable domain (rest looked up from reference TRBV18 and TRBJ1-1): NAGVMQNPRHLVRRRGQEARLRCSPMKGHSHVYWYRQLPEEGLKFMVYLQKENIIDESGMPKERFSAEFPKEGPSILRIQQVVRGDSAAYFCASSPSDREAFFGQGTRLTVV.

This chain uses TRBV2 with TRBJ2-2; D is ambiguous. V was shortened by 6 bases and J by 4 bases, with 12 bases between the two germline ends. The CDR3 loop spans 14 amino acids. CDR1 is SNHLY, CDR2 FYNNEI, per germline. In nucleotides, the CDR3 is TGTGCCAGCAGGAGGACCATAGGCACCGGGGAGCTGTTTTTT. Amino acid sequence: CASRRTIGTGELFF.

The CDR3 region has the DNA TGTGCCATCAGTGGGTCAGACGACTACGAGCAGTACTTC. Its translation is CAISGSDDYEQYF. This chain connects TRBV10-3 to TRBJ2-7, with D hard to call. The germline V gene has CDR1 ENHRY and CDR2 SYGVKD. CDR3 length: 13 amino acids. V shed 4 bases and J shed 3 bases, with 10 bases lying between them.

The chain carries TRBV4-2 and TRBJ2-5; a possible D gene is TRBD2 (6 bases). V was pared by 3 bases and J by 2 bases, with 13 bases between. The CDR3 runs 15 residues. Germline lookup yields CDR1 LGHNA and CDR2 YNFKEQ. In nucleotides, the CDR3 is TGTGCCAGCAGCCAGGAGGGTGCAGAGCAAGAGACCCAGTACTTC. Its protein product is CASSQEGAEQETQYF.

The CDR3 DNA follows: TGCGCCAGCAGCAAGGGACTAGCGGAAGAGACCCAGTACTTC. It specifies CASSKGLAEETQYF. The V call is TRBV4-1, the J call TRBJ2-5, with TRBD2 matching 11 bases. The CDR3 spans 14 residues. Germline V lookup: CDR1 MGHRA, CDR2 YSYEKL. V was pared by 5 bases and J by 3 bases, with 2 bases of the junction left unmatched.

This chain links TRBV6-1 with TRBJ1-2, with TRBD1 matching 7 bases. CDR1 and CDR2 from the germline V gene are MNHNS and SASEGT. The CDR3 consists of 11 residues. V lost 8 bases and J lost 5; bases outside the gene matches: 2. CDR3 DNA sequence: TGTGCCAGCGGACAGGCATATGGCTACACCTTC. This sequence encodes CASGQAYGYTF.

This chain connects TRBV28 to TRBJ1-5; D gene unclear. From germline, CDR1 is MDHEN and CDR2 SYDVKM. The CDR3 sequence is 14 residues long. V was shortened by 2 bases and J by 0 bases, with 5 bases between the two germline ends. The CDR3 spells CASSLADSNQPQHF. CDR3 DNA: TGTGCCAGCAGTTTAGCAGATAGCAATCAGCCCCAGCATTTT.

This clone was detected only a few times. V and J are TRBV9 and TRBJ1-4, with TRBD1 as a possible D gene (6 bases). Per germline, CDR1 SGDLS and CDR2 YYNGEE. The germline V and J ends were trimmed by 7 bases and 8 bases, with 15 bases remaining between them. There are 13 residues in the CDR3. The CDR3 spells CASARGGLEKLFF. DNA for the CDR3: TGTGCCAGCGCCCGGGGGGGCTTAGAAAAACTGTTTTTT.

This clone was recorded only once. V is TRBV28 and J is TRBJ2-3, with 10 bases that match TRBD2. This CDR3 comprises 16 residues. V dropped 3 bases and J dropped 1; count of bases not matched to a gene: 4. From germline, CDR1 is MDHEN and CDR2 SYDVKM. CDR3 DNA sequence: TGTGCCAGCAGTTTTTCTACTAGCGGGGGCACAGATACGCAGTATTTT. Residues: CASSFSTSGGTDTQYF.

The rearrangement joins TRBV9 to TRBJ2-1; 11 bases map to TRBD2. The ends lost 1 base at V and 2 bases at J; junction bases unmatched: 2. The germline V gene has CDR1 SGDLS and CDR2 YYNGEE. CDR3 length: 16 amino acids. CDR3 nucleotides: TGTGCCAGCAGCGTAAGACTAGCGGGGACCTACAATGAGCAGTTCTTC. Its protein is CASSVRLAGTYNEQFF.

This chain connects TRBV19 to TRBJ2-7, with TRBD1 as a possible D gene (6 bases). Germline V gene sequence: CDR1 LNHDA, CDR2 SQIVND (reference sequence). The CDR3 is 17 residues long. The V end lost 3 bases, the J end lost 0 bases, and 18 bases lay between the germline ends. For the CDR3, the DNA is TGTGCCAGTAGTATCTTCCCGTCGACAGGCAGCTCCTACGAGCAGTACTTC. Protein sequence: CASSIFPSTGSSYEQYF.

J is TRBJ1-2 and V is TRBV5-4; no reliable D call. Trimming shortened V by 1 base and J by 6 bases, and 16 bases separated the two germline ends. Per germline, CDR1 SGHNT and CDR2 YYREEE (reference sequence). The CDR3 spans 15 residues. The CDR3: CASSLLDGRGNGYTF. The DNA for the CDR3 is TGTGCCAGCAGCTTGTTAGACGGAAGAGGGAATGGCTACACCTTC.

The rearrangement uses TRBV4-3 and TRBJ2-5; maybe TRBD2 (5 bases). This CDR3 has 17 amino acids. The germline V gene has CDR1 LGHNA and CDR2 YSLEER. V shed 0 bases and J shed 5 bases, with 19 bases lying between them. The CDR3 loop is CASSQDRWSSRGETQYF. CDR3 bases: TGCGCCAGCAGCCAAGATCGATGGTCCAGCCGAGGGGAGACCCAGTACTTC.

The count of this clone is one. The genes are TRBV19 and TRBJ2-1; 7 bases match TRBD1. The ends lost 6 bases at V and 4 bases at J; junction bases unmatched: 6. The CDR3 has 14 residues. Looked up from germline, CDR1 is LNHDA and CDR2 is SQIVND (reference sequence). The CDR3 protein is CASRQGPDYNEQFF. In nucleotides, the CDR3 is TGTGCCAGTAGACAGGGGCCGGATTACAATGAGCAGTTCTTC.

The chain combines TRBV27 with TRBJ2-7, with TRBD1 identical over 9 bases. The CDR3 totals 15 residues. Germline assignment: CDR1 MNHEY and CDR2 SMNVEV (reference sequence). The trim removed 5 bases at V and 6 bases at J, leaving 11 bases unmatched. DNA of the CDR3: TGTGCCAGCAGTGGACCGGGACAGGGTCTGGCCGAGCAGTACTTC. This gives the protein CASSGPGQGLAEQYF.

The chain couples TRBV7-6 to TRBJ2-7; D may be TRBD1 or TRBD2 (5 bases each). The V gene's germline CDR1 is SGHVS and CDR2 FNYEAQ. This CDR3 is 16 amino acids long. The V gene lost 1 base and the J gene lost 6 bases, with 19 bases spanning the gap. Here the CDR3 DNA reads TGTGCCAGCAGCTTAGGTGGTGGGGACCCCTCTCGCGAGCAGTACTTC. This encodes CASSLGGGDPSREQYF.

The chain combines TRBV4-2 with TRBJ2-1; 7 positions agree with TRBD2. This CDR3 is built from 13 residues. CDR1 is LGHNA and CDR2 is YNFKEQ in the germline V gene. V shed 4 bases and J 7 bases; nucleotides not matched to a gene: 4. CDR3 protein: CASSLPGGNEQFF. The CDR3 DNA reads TGTGCCAGCAGCCTCCCGGGGGGAAATGAGCAGTTCTTC.

The rearrangement links TRBV7-9 to TRBJ2-5; no definite D call. V lost 7 bases, J lost 2 bases, and 11 bases lay in between. Germline loops: CDR1 SEHNR, CDR2 FQNEAQ (reference sequence). This CDR3 region has 13 residues. CDR3 region: CASIQAPQETQYF. Written as DNA, the CDR3 is TGTGCCAGCATCCAGGCCCCACAAGAGACCCAGTACTTC.